The TCR beta chain described here comes from a study of blood T cell repertoires in COVID-19. Looking at the study overall: Samples representing acute and convalescent COVID-19 were sourced from the United States, Italy and Spain. PBMCs, B-cell-depleted T cells, or T cells were the source of the cDNA or gDNA that made up the material.

Trimming took 5 bases from V and 4 from J; bases not matched to a gene: 1. CDR1 and CDR2 (germline): MNHEY, SVGEGT. CDR3 size: 15 residues. Authors' analysis steps: Estimates of nucleated cell counts were drawn from the amplification of reference gene primers. Produced via immunoSEQ multiplex PCR; TCRdb's table is partial and in-frame only. The V and J calls and clone size were taken over from that table, and D and trimming were inferred from the DNA. The table has around 94,000 clones, approximately 86% seen once; the top ten hold 3% to 4%. The clonotype was recovered from a man aged 50 or older with acute or convalescent COVID-19. The source material was peripheral blood. V usage is TRBV6-2 or TRBV6-3 and J usage is TRBJ2-1; 14 bases line up with TRBD2. Written as DNA, the CDR3 is TGTGCCAGCAGTAGACTAGCGGGAGGGTACAATGAGCAGTTCTTC. This translates into CASSRLAGGYNEQFF.